The source of this T cell receptor (beta chain) is a study of cytomegalovirus exposure and HLA in healthy donors. Points from the study as a whole: Sequencing probably produced one cluster of sequence variants that were highly shared. Researchers reported in a later analysis that a missense DCLRE1C variant was tied to TCR beta V- and J-gene trimming. Other equally common chains were less clonally expanded than HLA-associated TCR beta chains, a later analysis showed.

Regarding this clone: Antigen unknown.

With 60 Vbeta and 13 Jbeta primers, the PCR was carried out. The repertoire was sequenced with immunoSEQ multiplex PCR; TCRdb's copy has only in-frame clones and lacks some. The data contain 200,000 to 250,000 clones, roughly 80% of them singletons. Trimming removed 5 bases from V and 5 bases from J; junction bases left unmatched: 18. CDR1 is MDHEN and CDR2 is SYDVKM in the germline V gene. This CDR3 is 17 amino acids long. V and J are TRBV28 and TRBJ2-7, with TRBD1 identical over 7 bases. This TCR was recovered from a woman aged 40 to 55 in good health and CMV-seronegative. The sample was PBMCs. The CDR3 loop is CASSPLPGTVFDHEQYF. The CDR3 coding sequence is TGTGCCAGCAGTCCCCTTCCTGGGACAGTATTTGATCACGAGCAGTACTTC.